This T cell receptor beta chain was captured in a study of CD8 T cells in Susac syndrome. It was with random hexamers that 0.5 to 1 ug RNA was reverse transcribed. It was immunoSEQ multiplex PCR that amplified TCR beta CDR3 across 54 Vbeta and 13 Jbeta. TCRdb redid the calling of the immunoSEQ multiplex PCR reads with MiXCR, one entry per CDR3 protein. The table lists some 130,000 distinct CDR3 sequences, around 96% of them singletons. Germline CDR1 LGHNA, CDR2 YNFKEQ. This CDR3 spans 16 amino acids. V was clipped by 0 bases and J by 3 bases; unmatched bases: 3. Findings of the study overall: The relatively small number of individuals in the TCR sequencing and HLA analysis was acknowledged by the study.

Sequencing of TCR beta was carried out in blood CD8+ and CD4+ T cells. It was negative isolation that provided the CD8+ and CD4+ T cells, whereas TEMRA cells were enriched by FACS. Details on this clonotype: As yet, its antigen is unknown.

The sequenced sample consisted of CD4+ T cells from PBMCs. The TCR comes from a human donor in good health. The chain is built from TRBV4-2 and TRBJ2-4; TRBD2 agrees at 9 bases. In nucleotides, the CDR3 is TGTGCCAGCAGCCAAGAGGAAGCGGGGGGCAAAAACATTCAGTACTTC. Protein product: CASSQEEAGGKNIQYF.